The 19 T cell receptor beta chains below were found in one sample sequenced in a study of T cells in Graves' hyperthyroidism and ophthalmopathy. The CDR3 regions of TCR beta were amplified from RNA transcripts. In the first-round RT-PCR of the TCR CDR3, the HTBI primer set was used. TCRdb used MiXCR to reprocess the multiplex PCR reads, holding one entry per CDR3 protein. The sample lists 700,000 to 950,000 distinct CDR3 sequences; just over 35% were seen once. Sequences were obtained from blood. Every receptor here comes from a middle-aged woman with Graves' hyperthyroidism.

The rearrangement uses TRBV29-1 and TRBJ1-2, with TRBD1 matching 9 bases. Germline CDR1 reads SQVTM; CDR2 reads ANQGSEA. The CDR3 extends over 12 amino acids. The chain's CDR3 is CRATGGSTGYTF. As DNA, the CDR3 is TGCAGAGCGACAGGGGGTAGCACTGGCTACACCTTC. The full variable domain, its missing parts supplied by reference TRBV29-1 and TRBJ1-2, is SAVISQKPSRDICQRGTSLTIQCQVDSQVTMMFWYRQQPGQSLTLIATANQGSEATYESGFVIDKFPISRPNLTFSTLTVSNMSPEDSSIYLCRATGGSTGYTFGSGTRLTVV.

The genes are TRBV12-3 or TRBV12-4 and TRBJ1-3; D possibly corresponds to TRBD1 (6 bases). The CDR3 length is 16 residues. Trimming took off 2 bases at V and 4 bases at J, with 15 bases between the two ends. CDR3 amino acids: CASSLRRGGAGNTIYF. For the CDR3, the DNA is TGTGCCAGCAGTTTAAGGAGAGGGGGTGCAGGAAACACCATATATTTT.

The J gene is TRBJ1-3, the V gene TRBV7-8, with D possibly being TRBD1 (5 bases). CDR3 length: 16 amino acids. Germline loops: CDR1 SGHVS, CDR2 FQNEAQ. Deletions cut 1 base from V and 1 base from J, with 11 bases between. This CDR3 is CASSLEGFISGNTIYF. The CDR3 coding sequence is TGTGCCAGCAGCTTAGAGGGGTTTATTTCTGGAAACACCATATATTTT.

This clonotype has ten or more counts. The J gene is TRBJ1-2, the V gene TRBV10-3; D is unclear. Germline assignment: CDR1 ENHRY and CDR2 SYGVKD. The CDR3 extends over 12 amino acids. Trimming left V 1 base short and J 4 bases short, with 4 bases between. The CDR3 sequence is CAISEFVYGYTF. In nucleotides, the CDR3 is TGTGCCATCAGTGAGTTTGTCTATGGCTACACCTTC.

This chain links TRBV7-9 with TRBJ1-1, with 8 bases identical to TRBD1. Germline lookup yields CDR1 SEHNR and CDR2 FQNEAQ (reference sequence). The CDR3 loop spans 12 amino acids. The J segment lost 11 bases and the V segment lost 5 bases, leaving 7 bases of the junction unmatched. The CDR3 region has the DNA TGTGCCAGCAGCACGGACAGGGTCGATGCTTTCTTT. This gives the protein CASSTDRVDAFF. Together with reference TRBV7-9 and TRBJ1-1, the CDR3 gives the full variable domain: DTGVSQNPRHKITKRGQNVTFRCDPISEHNRLYWYRQTLGQGPEFLTYFQNEAQLEKSRLLSDRFSAERPKGSFSTLEIQRTEQGDSAMYLCASSTDRVDAFFGQGTRLTVV.

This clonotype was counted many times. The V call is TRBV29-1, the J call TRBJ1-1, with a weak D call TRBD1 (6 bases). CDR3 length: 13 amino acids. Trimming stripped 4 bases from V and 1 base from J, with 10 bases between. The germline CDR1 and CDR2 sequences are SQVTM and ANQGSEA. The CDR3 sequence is CSVVKGGNTEAFF. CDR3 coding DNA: TGCAGCGTTGTTAAGGGGGGGAACACTGAAGCTTTCTTT.

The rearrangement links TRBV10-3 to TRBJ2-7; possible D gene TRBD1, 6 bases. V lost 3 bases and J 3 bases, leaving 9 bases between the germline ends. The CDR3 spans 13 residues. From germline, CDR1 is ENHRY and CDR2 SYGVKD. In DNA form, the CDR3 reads TGTGCCATCAGTGACCGGGACAACTACGAGCAGTACTTC. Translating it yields CAISDRDNYEQYF.

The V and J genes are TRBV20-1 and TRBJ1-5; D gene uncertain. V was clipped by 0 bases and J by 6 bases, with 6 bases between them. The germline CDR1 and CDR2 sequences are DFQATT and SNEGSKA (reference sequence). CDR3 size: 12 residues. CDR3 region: CSARDIGQPQHF. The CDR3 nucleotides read TGCAGTGCTAGAGATATAGGTCAGCCCCAGCATTTT.

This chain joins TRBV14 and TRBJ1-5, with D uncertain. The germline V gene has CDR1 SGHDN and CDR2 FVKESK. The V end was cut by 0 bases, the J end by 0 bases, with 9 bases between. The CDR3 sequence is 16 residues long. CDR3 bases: TGTGCCAGCAGCCAAGATACGGCGGCTAGCAATCAGCCCCAGCATTTT. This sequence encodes CASSQDTAASNQPQHF. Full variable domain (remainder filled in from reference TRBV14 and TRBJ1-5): EAGVTQFPSHSVIEKGQTVTLRCDPISGHDNLYWYRRVMGKEIKFLLHFVKESKQDESGMPNNRFLAERTGGTYSTLKVQPAELEDSGVYFCASSQDTAASNQPQHFGDGTRLSIL.

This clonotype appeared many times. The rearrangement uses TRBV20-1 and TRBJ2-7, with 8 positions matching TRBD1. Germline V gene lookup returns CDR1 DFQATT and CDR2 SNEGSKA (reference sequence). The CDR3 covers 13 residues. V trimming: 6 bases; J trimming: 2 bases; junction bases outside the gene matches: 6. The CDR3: CSAQKDRAYEQYF. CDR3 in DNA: TGCAGTGCGCAAAAGGACAGGGCCTACGAGCAGTACTTC.

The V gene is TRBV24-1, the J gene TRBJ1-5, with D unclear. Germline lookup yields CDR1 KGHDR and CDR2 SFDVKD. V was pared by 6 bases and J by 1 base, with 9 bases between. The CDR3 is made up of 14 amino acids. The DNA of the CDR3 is TGTGCCACCAGTAATACCGCGAGCAATCAGCCCCAGCATTTT. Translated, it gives CATSNTASNQPQHF.

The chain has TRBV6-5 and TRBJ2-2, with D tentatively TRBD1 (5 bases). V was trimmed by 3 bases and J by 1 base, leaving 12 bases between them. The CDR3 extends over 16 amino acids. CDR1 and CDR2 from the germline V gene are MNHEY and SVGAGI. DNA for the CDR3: TGTGCCAGCAGTTATTTAGGGGTTCAGAACACCGGGGAGCTGTTTTTT. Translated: CASSYLGVQNTGELFF.

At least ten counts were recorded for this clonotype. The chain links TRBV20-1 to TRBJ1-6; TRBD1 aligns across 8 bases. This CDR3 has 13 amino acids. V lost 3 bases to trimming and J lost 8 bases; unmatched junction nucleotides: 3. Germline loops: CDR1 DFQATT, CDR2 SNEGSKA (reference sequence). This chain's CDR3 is CSASDRGDSPLHF. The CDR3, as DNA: TGCAGTGCTAGTGACAGGGGTGATTCACCCCTCCACTTT.

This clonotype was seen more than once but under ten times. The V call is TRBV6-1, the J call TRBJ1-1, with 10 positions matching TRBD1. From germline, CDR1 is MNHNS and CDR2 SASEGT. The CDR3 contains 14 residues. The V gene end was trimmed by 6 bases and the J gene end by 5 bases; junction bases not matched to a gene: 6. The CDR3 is CASRSGTGVTEAFF. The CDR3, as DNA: TGTGCCAGCAGATCCGGGACAGGGGTGACTGAAGCTTTCTTT.

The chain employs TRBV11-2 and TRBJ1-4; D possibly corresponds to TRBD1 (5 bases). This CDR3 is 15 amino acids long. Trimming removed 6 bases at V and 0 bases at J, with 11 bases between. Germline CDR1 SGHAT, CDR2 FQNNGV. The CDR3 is CASRSQGATNEKLFF. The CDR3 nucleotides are TGTGCCAGCAGGTCCCAGGGTGCAACTAATGAAAAACTGTTTTTT.

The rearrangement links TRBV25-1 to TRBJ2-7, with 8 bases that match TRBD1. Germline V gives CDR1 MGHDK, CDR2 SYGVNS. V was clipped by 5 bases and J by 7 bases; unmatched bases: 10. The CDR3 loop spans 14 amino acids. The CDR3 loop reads CASSYLTGAGEQYF. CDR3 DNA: TGTGCCAGCAGTTACTTGACAGGGGCTGGGGAGCAGTACTTC.

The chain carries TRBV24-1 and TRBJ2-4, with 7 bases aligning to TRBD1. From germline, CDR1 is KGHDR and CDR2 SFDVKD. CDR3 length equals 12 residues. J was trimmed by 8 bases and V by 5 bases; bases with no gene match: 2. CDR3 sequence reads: CATSGQGDIQYF. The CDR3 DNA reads TGTGCCACCAGTGGCCAGGGGGACATTCAGTACTTC.

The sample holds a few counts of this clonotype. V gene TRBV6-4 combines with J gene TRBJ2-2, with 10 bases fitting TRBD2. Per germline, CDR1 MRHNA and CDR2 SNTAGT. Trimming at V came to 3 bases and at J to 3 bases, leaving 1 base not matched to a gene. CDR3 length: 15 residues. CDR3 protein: CASSEGTSDTGELFF. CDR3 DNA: TGTGCCAGCAGTGAAGGGACTAGCGACACCGGGGAGCTGTTTTTT.

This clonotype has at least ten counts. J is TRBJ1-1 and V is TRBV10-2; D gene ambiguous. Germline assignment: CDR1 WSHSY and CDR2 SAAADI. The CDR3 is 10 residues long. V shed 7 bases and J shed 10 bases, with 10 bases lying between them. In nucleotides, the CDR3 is TGCGCCAGCATGGGAGAGCTAGCTTTCTTT. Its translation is CASMGELAFF.